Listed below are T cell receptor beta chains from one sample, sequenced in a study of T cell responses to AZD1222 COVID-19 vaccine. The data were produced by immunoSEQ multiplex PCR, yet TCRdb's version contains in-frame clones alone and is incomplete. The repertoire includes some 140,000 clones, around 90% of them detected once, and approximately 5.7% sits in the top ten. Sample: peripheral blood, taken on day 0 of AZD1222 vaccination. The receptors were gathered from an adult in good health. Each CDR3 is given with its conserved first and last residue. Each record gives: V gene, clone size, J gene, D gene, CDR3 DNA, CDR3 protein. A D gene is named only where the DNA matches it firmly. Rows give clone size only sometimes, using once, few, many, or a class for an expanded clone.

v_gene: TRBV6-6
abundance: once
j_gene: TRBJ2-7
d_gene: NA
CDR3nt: TGTGCCAGCAGATCCCCTGGGACTTCCCGCGAGCAGTACTTC
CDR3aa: CASRSPGTSREQYF

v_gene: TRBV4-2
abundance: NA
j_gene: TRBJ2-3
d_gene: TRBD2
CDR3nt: TGTGCCAGCAGCCCAAAGCGGGAAAACACAGATACGCAGTATTTT
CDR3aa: CASSPKRENTDTQYF

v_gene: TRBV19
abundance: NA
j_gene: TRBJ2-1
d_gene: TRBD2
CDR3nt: TGTGCCAGTAGCGCCAGACTGGCGGGAGGGTACAATGAGCAGTTCTTC
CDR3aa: CASSARLAGGYNEQFF

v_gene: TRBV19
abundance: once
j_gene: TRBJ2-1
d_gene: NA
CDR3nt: TGTGCCAGTAGTATCCCTCCTCTAGCGTCCTACAATGAGCAGTTCTTC
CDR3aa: CASSIPPLASYNEQFF

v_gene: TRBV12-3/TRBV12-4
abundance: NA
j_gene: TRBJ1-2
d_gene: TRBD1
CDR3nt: TGTGCCAGCAGTTTAGGTACAGGGGGAGGCTACACCTTC
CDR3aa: CASSLGTGGGYTF

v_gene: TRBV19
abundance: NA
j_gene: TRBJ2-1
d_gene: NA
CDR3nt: TGTGCCAGTAGTATCGGCAGGGGTAACTTCTCCTACAATGAGCAGTTCTTC
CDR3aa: CASSIGRGNFSYNEQFF

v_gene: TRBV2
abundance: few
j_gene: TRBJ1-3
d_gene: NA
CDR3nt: TGTGCCAGCAGTGAAAATGAGGTCAGGAGCTCTGGAAACACCATATATTTT
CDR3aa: CASSENEVRSSGNTIYF

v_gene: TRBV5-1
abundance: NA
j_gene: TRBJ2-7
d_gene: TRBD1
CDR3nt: TGCGCCAGCAGCCCGATGTCTCGGGACAGGGCTAGGGAGCAGTACTTC
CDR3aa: CASSPMSRDRAREQYF

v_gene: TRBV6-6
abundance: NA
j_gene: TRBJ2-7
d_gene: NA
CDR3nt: TGTGCCAGCAGCTACCGGGACACCGTGACCTACGAGCAGTACTTC
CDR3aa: CASSYRDTVTYEQYF

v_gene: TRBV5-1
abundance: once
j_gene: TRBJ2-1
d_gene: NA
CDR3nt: TGCGCCAGCAGTCTCTCAGGGGGGAGCTCCTACAATGAGCAGTTCTTC
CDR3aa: CASSLSGGSSYNEQFF

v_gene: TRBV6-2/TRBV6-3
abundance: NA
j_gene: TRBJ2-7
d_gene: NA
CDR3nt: TGTGCCAGCAGCAAACGGACCACCTACTCCTACGAGCAGTACTTC
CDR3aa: CASSKRTTYSYEQYF

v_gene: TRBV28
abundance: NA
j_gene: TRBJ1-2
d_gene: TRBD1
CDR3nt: TGTGCCAGCAGTTTTGGAGACAGGGCCTATGGCTACACCTTC
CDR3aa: CASSFGDRAYGYTF

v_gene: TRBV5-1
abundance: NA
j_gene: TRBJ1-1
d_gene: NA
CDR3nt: TGCGCCAGCAGCTTGGGGTCAGAAGCTTTCTTT
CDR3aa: CASSLGSEAFF

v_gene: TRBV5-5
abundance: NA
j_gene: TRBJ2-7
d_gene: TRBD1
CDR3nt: TGTGCCAGCAGCTTGGGGGACAGGGCCTACGAGCAGTACTTC
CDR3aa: CASSLGDRAYEQYF

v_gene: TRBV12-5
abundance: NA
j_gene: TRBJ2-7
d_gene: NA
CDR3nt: TGTGCTAGTGGTTTGGTTTTGGGACCACACACTGGGTACTTC
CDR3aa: CASGLVLGPHTGYF

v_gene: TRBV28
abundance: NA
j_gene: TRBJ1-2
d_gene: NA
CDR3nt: TGTGCCAGCAGTTTTAGAACAGCGCTCTATGGCTACACCTTC
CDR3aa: CASSFRTALYGYTF

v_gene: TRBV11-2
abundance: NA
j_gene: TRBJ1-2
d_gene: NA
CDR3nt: TGTGCCAGCAGCGGCCCGACAGAATTTAACTATGGCTACACCTTC
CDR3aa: CASSGPTEFNYGYTF

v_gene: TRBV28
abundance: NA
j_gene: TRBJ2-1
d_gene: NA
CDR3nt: TGTGCCTCCGGGGGGCCAACAGGTAATGAGCAGTTCTTC
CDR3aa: CASGGPTGNEQFF

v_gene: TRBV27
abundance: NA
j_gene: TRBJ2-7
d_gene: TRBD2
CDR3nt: TGTGCCAGCAGTCCCCGACTAGCTAAGGTCTACGAGCAGTACTTC
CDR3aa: CASSPRLAKVYEQYF

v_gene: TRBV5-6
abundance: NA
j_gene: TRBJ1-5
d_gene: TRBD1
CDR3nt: TGTGCCAGCAGCAATGACAGGGGGGTTCAGCCCCAGCATTTT
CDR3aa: CASSNDRGVQPQHF

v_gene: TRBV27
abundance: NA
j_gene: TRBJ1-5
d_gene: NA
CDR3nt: TGTGCCAGCAGTTTATCAGGCAGGGGCCCCAATCAGCCCCAGCATTTT
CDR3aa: CASSLSGRGPNQPQHF

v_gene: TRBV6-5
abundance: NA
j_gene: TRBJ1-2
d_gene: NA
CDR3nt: TGTGCCAGCAGCCGGGACACCTCTAACTATGGCTACACCTTC
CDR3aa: CASSRDTSNYGYTF

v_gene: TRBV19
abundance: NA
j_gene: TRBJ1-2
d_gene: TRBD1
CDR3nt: TGTGCCAGTATGACAGGGAGCCTCTATGGCTACACCTTC
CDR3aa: CASMTGSLYGYTF

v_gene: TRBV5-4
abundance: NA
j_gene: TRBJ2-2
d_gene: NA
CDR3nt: TGTGCCAGCAGCTTCACAGTTAACACCGGGGAGCTGTTTTTT
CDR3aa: CASSFTVNTGELFF

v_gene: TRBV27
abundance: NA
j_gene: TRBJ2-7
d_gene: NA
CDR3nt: TGTGCCAGCAGTTTATCGCAGATCTCTCCTTCTTACGAGCAGTACTTC
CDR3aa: CASSLSQISPSYEQYF

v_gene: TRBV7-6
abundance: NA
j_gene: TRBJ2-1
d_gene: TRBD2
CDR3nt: TGTGCCAGCAGCCGAACCGGGACTAGCGGGCTCAATGAGCAGTTCTTC
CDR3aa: CASSRTGTSGLNEQFF

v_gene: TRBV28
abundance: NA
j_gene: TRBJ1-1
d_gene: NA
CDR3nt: TGTGCCAGCAGTTTGGAGGTATACGGTGAAGCTTTCTTT
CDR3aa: CASSLEVYGEAFF

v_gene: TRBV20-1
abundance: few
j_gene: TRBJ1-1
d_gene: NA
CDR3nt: TGCAGTGCCTCGGATGAAGCTTTCTTT
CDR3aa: CSASDEAFF

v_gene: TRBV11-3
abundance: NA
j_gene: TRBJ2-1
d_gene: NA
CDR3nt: TGTGCCAGCAGCCCCAGACTAGTTGGTGAGCAGTTCTTC
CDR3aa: CASSPRLVGEQFF

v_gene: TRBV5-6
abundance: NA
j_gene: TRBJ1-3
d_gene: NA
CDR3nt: TGTGCCAGCAGCAAGGACAGCGGAAATACTCTAGGAAACACCATATATTTT
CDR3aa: CASSKDSGNTLGNTIYF

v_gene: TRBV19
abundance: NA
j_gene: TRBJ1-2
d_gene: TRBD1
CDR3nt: TGTGCCAGTAGTGTCAGGGGGCGCAACTATGGCTACACCTTC
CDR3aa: CASSVRGRNYGYTF